Shown below are 28 T cell receptor beta chains from a single sample sequenced in a study of blood T cell repertoires in COVID-19 (dated by TCRdb to 2020 to 2021). Libraries were constructed by the immunoSEQ multiplex PCR assay. Imported from immuneACCESS, the table was reduced by TCRdb to in-frame sequences with V and J called. These copies leave out some clones; in studies compared against another copy, an unresolved V gene accounts for under half, and the cause of the remainder is not known. The sample table shows 75,000 or so clones, and roughly 89% are seen once. Of the sample, 3.5% falls within the top ten clones. Sequenced material: peripheral blood. Receptors originate from a man between 50 and 59 years old with acute or convalescent COVID-19.

Note on this clone: This sample also contains other DNA sequences that code for the same CDR3. This rearrangement joins TRBV18 to TRBJ2-3, with TRBD2 identical over 14 bases. V dropped 5 bases and J dropped 3; count of bases not matched to a gene: 7. The germline V gene encodes CDR1 KGHSH and CDR2 LQKENI. This CDR3 contains 17 residues. The CDR3 protein is CASSAGTSGSGTDTQYF. The CDR3 nucleotides are TGTGCCAGCTCAGCCGGGACTAGCGGGAGTGGAACAGATACGCAGTATTTT.

The gene calls are TRBV19 and TRBJ1-1, with 7 bases that match TRBD1. After removal of 5 bases from V and 5 bases from J, the junction contained 5 bases not matched to a gene. CDR1 LNHDA and CDR2 SQIVND come from the germline V gene (reference sequence). The CDR3 totals 13 residues. The CDR3 loop is CASSHYRGTEAFF. The CDR3 DNA reads as TGTGCCAGTAGTCATTACAGGGGAACTGAAGCTTTCTTT.

V usage is TRBV28 and J usage is TRBJ2-7, with 13 bases that match TRBD2. This CDR3 spans 18 amino acids. The germline V gene encodes CDR1 MDHEN and CDR2 SYDVKM. Losses at the gene ends were 4 bases for V and 3 bases for J; bases not matched to a gene: 12. CDR3 bases: TGTGCCAGCAGTTCGGGGATGACTAGCGGGGGGTCTCGCTACGAGCAGTACTTC. This gives the protein CASSSGMTSGGSRYEQYF.

The rearrangement joins TRBV20-1 to TRBJ2-3; possible D gene TRBD1, 5 bases. CDR1 and CDR2 from the germline V gene are DFQATT and SNEGSKA (reference sequence). CDR3 length: 15 residues. V lost 3 bases and J lost 3, with 16 bases in between. The CDR3 is CSASGWQGRTDTQYF. In nucleotides, the CDR3 is TGCAGTGCTAGTGGCTGGCAGGGTCGGACAGATACGCAGTATTTT.

This CDR3 is CAWSGGADTGELFF. CDR3 nucleotides: TGTGCCTGGAGCGGGGGGGCCGATACCGGGGAGCTGTTTTTT. The rearrangement links TRBV30 to TRBJ2-2; TRBD2 matches 8 bases. This CDR3 is built from 14 residues. V trimming: 3 bases; J trimming: 5 bases; junction bases outside the gene matches: 5. The germline V gene encodes CDR1 GTSNPN and CDR2 SVGIG (reference sequence).

This clone is a singleton in its sample. The rearrangement uses TRBV19 and TRBJ2-2; a weak D match, TRBD2 (6 bases). The V end was cut by 5 bases, the J end by 4 bases, with 11 bases between. The CDR3 length is 14 residues. Germline-derived CDR1 and CDR2 are LNHDA and SQIVND (reference sequence). The CDR3: CASSFLARTGELFF. The DNA for the CDR3 is TGTGCCAGTAGTTTTCTAGCGCGCACCGGGGAGCTGTTTTTT.

The chain joins TRBV7-9 to TRBJ2-4; 9 bases line up with TRBD1. The CDR3 consists of 18 residues. Trimming took 5 bases from V and 0 from J; bases not matched to a gene: 11. Germline CDR1 and CDR2: SEHNR and FQNEAQ (reference sequence). In nucleotides, the CDR3 is TGTGCCAGCAGCCCCGAAGGGACAGGGTGGCTAGCCAAAAACATTCAGTACTTC. Translating it yields CASSPEGTGWLAKNIQYF.

This sequence joins TRBV4-1 and TRBJ1-6, with D perhaps matching TRBD1 (5 bases). Germline V lookup: CDR1 MGHRA, CDR2 YSYEKL. The CDR3 has 16 residues. The germline V and J ends were trimmed by 1 base and 6 bases, with 13 bases remaining between them. Here the CDR3 reads CASSQGGGAGNSPLHF. The DNA of the CDR3 is TGCGCCAGCAGCCAAGGGGGTGGGGCCGGTAATTCACCCCTCCACTTT.

The V gene is TRBV21-1, the J gene TRBJ2-3; the table's D call TRBD1 went unverified against the DNA. TRBV21-1 represents a pseudogene. This CDR3 has 17 amino acids. CDR3 amino acids: CASSKVAVRGSTDTQYF. The CDR3, as DNA: TGTGCCAGCAGCAAAGTGGCGGTCAGGGGGAGCACAGATACGCAGTATTTT.

The chain joins TRBV6-1 to TRBJ1-6, with a possible D match to TRBD1 (5 bases). The CDR3 is 13 residues long. V lost 6 bases and J 7 bases, leaving 10 bases between the germline ends. From germline, CDR1 is MNHNS and CDR2 SASEGT. For the CDR3, the DNA is TGTGCCAGCAGATCCGACAGCAATTCACCCCTCCACTTT. Encoded protein: CASRSDSNSPLHF.

This clone was found a few times. The chain combines TRBV15 with TRBJ2-3; 8 nucleotides match TRBD2. V dropped 2 bases and J dropped 1; count of bases not matched to a gene: 5. From germline, CDR1 is LNHNV and CDR2 YYDKDF (reference sequence). This CDR3 has 16 residues. CDR3 sequence reads: CATSRRELAGTDTQYF. CDR3 DNA sequence: TGTGCCACCAGCAGAAGGGAACTAGCGGGCACAGATACGCAGTATTTT.

This clone was observed a single time. V is TRBV5-1 and J is TRBJ1-4, with 9 bases that match TRBD1. V shed 4 bases and J 7 bases; nucleotides not matched to a gene: 8. Germline V gives CDR1 SGHRS, CDR2 YFSETQ. The CDR3 has 15 amino acids. In DNA form, the CDR3 reads TGCGCCAGCAGCACGTCGGACAGGGGAGGTGAAAAACTGTTTTTT. Its translation is CASSTSDRGGEKLFF. The variable domain in full, completed from reference TRBV5-1 and TRBJ1-4, reads KAGVTQTPRYLIKTRGQQVTLSCSPISGHRSVSWYQQTPGQGLQFLFEYFSETQRNKGNFPGRFSGRQFSNSRSEMNVSTLELGDSALYLCASSTSDRGGEKLFFGSGTQLSVL.

V and J are TRBV15 and TRBJ2-7; 7 bases map to TRBD2. Trimming at V came to 0 bases and at J to 3 bases, leaving 8 bases not matched to a gene. The CDR3 covers 16 residues. Germline lookup yields CDR1 LNHNV and CDR2 YYDKDF (reference sequence). The CDR3 here is CATSRDPGLAVYEQYF. CDR3 nucleotides: TGTGCCACCAGCAGAGATCCGGGTCTAGCGGTCTACGAGCAGTACTTC.

This chain joins TRBV5-1 and TRBJ2-5; unclear D gene. The V end was cut by 4 bases, the J end by 3 bases, with 13 bases between. The CDR3 length is 14 residues. CDR1 and CDR2 (germline): SGHRS, YFSETQ. The DNA for the CDR3 is TGCGCCAGCAGCCCAGGAAGACCGGAAGAGACCCAGTACTTC. Encoded protein: CASSPGRPEETQYF.

V is TRBV27 and J is TRBJ2-1; TRBD1 matches at 7 bases. Germline V gene sequence: CDR1 MNHEY, CDR2 SMNVEV (reference sequence). The junction had 9 bases not matched to a gene; V was cut back by 4 bases and J by 6 bases. CDR3 length: 15 residues. The CDR3 DNA is TGTGCCAGCAGTTCGGGGACAGCCCGCGGCAATGAGCAGTTCTTC. Protein: CASSSGTARGNEQFF.

The chain joins TRBV19 to TRBJ1-1, with TRBD1 matching 8 bases. J lost 5 bases, V lost 6 bases, and 11 bases had no gene match. The germline CDR1 and CDR2 sequences are LNHDA and SQIVND (reference sequence). The CDR3 spans 15 residues. For the CDR3, the DNA is TGTGCCAGTAGCGCAACTTACAGGGGGAGGACTGAAGCTTTCTTT. Its protein is CASSATYRGRTEAFF.

The chain's CDR3 is CASSQEGASGTLTDTQYF. The CDR3 nucleotides are TGCGCCAGCAGCCAAGAAGGGGCTAGCGGGACTCTCACAGATACGCAGTATTTT. The chain recombines TRBV4-1 with TRBJ2-3; TRBD2 agrees at 9 bases. Germline loops: CDR1 MGHRA, CDR2 YSYEKL. The CDR3 covers 18 residues. V lost 0 bases to trimming and J lost 2 bases; unmatched junction nucleotides: 9.

This clone was seen once. V and J are TRBV19 and TRBJ2-4, with TRBD2 matching over 7 bases. The CDR3 totals 15 residues. CDR1 is LNHDA and CDR2 is SQIVND in the germline V gene (reference sequence). V was clipped by 6 bases and J by 1 base; unmatched bases: 6. The CDR3 sequence is CASSGQAGAKNIQYF. The CDR3 coding sequence is TGTGCCAGTAGCGGACAAGCGGGGGCCAAAAACATTCAGTACTTC.

This clone was observed a few times. The chain has TRBV5-1 and TRBJ1-1, with D perhaps matching TRBD1 (6 bases). Trimming pared 0 bases from V and 1 base from J, leaving 13 bases between. Germline CDR1 reads SGHRS; CDR2 reads YFSETQ. The CDR3 extends over 16 amino acids. For the CDR3, the DNA is TGCGCCAGCAGCTTGGGTATTACAGGGTCGAACACTGAAGCTTTCTTT. It codes for CASSLGITGSNTEAFF.

This sequence joins TRBV28 and TRBJ2-2; TRBD1 agrees at 10 bases. V trimming: 6 bases; J trimming: 3 bases; junction bases outside the gene matches: 4. The germline V gene has CDR1 MDHEN and CDR2 SYDVKM. The CDR3 is 15 amino acids. CDR3 protein: CASSRGTGDTGELFF. As DNA, the CDR3 is TGTGCCAGCAGCCGCGGGACAGGGGACACCGGGGAGCTGTTTTTT.

This clone has just one count. The V gene is TRBV6-6, the J gene TRBJ2-1; 10 nucleotides match TRBD1. Germline V gives CDR1 MNHNY, CDR2 SVGAGI (reference sequence). The CDR3 length is 14 residues. V shed 7 bases and J 9 bases; nucleotides not matched to a gene: 9. The CDR3 nucleotides read TGTGCCAGCACCGGACAGGGGGGGTATGGTGAGCAGTTCTTC. Protein sequence: CASTGQGGYGEQFF.

The chain carries TRBV7-9 and TRBJ2-1; TRBD2 aligns across 7 bases. Trimming at V came to 1 base and at J to 4 bases, leaving 10 bases not matched to a gene. Per germline, CDR1 SEHNR and CDR2 FQNEAQ (reference sequence). The CDR3 is 17 amino acids. This chain's CDR3 is CASSLGSGGSQYNEQFF. CDR3 bases: TGTGCCAGCAGCTTAGGTTCGGGAGGAAGCCAATACAATGAGCAGTTCTTC.

The chain joins TRBV27 to TRBJ2-3; D uncertain. The V and J ends lost 6 bases and 0 bases respectively, with 16 bases between them. The CDR3 is made up of 16 amino acids. CDR1 and CDR2 (germline): MNHEY, SMNVEV (reference sequence). The CDR3 loop reads CASRVRSRSSTDTQYF. Written as DNA, the CDR3 is TGTGCCAGCAGGGTTAGGAGTCGTTCTAGCACAGATACGCAGTATTTT.

This clone was seen a single time. The V call is TRBV6-4, the J call TRBJ2-3; 8 nucleotides align to TRBD2. V trimming: 8 bases; J trimming: 4 bases; junction bases outside the gene matches: 14. The CDR3 sequence is 16 residues long. Per germline, CDR1 MRHNA and CDR2 SNTAGT. The CDR3 DNA reads TGTGCCAGCCCTCGCGGAGCGGGAGTTAGGGCAGATACGCAGTATTTT. It codes for CASPRGAGVRADTQYF.

V is TRBV6-5 and J is TRBJ2-7; 8 bases line up with TRBD1. CDR1 is MNHEY and CDR2 is SVGAGI in the germline V gene. There are 13 residues in the CDR3. Unmatched junction bases numbered 5, after V lost 8 bases and J lost 2 bases. The CDR3 DNA reads as TGTGCCAGCCGGTTGGGACAGGCCTACGAGCAGTACTTC. It encodes CASRLGQAYEQYF.

This chain joins TRBV5-4 and TRBJ1-6, with a possible D match to TRBD1 (6 bases). The CDR3 contains 15 residues. Per the germline V gene, CDR1 is SGHNT and CDR2 is YYREEE (reference sequence). Between the trimmed V and J ends, which lost 2 bases and 5 bases, there was a span of 11 bases. CDR3 residues: CASSLGQWDNSPLHF. Written as DNA, the CDR3 is TGTGCCAGCAGCTTAGGACAGTGGGATAATTCACCCCTCCACTTT.

This chain connects TRBV5-6 to TRBJ2-3; 7 bases line up with TRBD2. J was trimmed by 2 bases and V by 2 bases; bases with no gene match: 11. Germline V lookup: CDR1 SGHDT, CDR2 YYEEEE. The length of the CDR3 is 17 residues. The CDR3 region is CASSFGGVGAPTDTQYF. The CDR3, as DNA: TGTGCCAGCAGCTTTGGGGGGGTCGGGGCCCCCACAGATACGCAGTATTTT.

This clone was found once. The CDR3 here is CAWTYVIRSYNEQFF. CDR3 in DNA: TGTGCCTGGACGTATGTCATTAGATCCTACAATGAGCAGTTCTTC. This chain uses TRBV30 with TRBJ2-1; D ambiguous. Trimming stripped 4 bases from V and 1 base from J, with 14 bases between. The length of the CDR3 is 15 residues. Germline CDR1 GTSNPN, CDR2 SVGIG (reference sequence).